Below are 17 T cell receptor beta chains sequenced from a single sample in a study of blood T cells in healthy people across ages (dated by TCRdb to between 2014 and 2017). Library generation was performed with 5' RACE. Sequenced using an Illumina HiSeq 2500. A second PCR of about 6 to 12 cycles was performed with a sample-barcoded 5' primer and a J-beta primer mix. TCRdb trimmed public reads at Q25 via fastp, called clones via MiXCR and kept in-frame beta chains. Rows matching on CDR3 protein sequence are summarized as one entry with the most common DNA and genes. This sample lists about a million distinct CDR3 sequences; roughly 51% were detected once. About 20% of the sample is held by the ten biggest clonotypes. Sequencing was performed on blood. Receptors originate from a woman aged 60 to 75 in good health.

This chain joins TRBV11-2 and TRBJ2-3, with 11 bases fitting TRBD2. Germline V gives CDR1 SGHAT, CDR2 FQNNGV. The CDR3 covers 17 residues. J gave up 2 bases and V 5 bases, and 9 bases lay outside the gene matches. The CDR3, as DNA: TGTGCCAGCAGCCCCCACCGACTAGCGGGATTCACAGATACGCAGTATTTT. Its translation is CASSPHRLAGFTDTQYF.

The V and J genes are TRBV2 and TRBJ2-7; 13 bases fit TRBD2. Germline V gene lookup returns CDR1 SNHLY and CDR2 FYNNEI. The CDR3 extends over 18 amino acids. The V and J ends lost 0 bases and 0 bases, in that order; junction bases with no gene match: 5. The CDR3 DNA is TGTGCCAGCAGTGAAGCTGGGACTAGCGGGAAGATCTCCTACGAGCAGTACTTC. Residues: CASSEAGTSGKISYEQYF.

The CDR3 DNA follows: TGTGCCACCGGCATCCGGGCCATCGAAGAGACCCAGTACTTC. Amino acid sequence: CATGIRAIEETQYF. The J gene is TRBJ2-5, the V gene TRBV15; D ambiguous. The CDR3 consists of 14 residues. Trimming shortened V by 8 bases and J by 3 bases, and 16 bases separated the two germline ends. Looked up from germline, CDR1 is LNHNV and CDR2 is YYDKDF (reference sequence).

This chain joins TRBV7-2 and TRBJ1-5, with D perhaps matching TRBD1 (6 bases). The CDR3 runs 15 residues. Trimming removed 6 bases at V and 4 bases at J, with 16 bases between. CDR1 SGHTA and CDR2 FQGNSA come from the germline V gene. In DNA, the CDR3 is TGTGCCAGCAGTTATACAGGCGACAGGAATCAGCCCCAGCATTTT. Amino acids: CASSYTGDRNQPQHF.

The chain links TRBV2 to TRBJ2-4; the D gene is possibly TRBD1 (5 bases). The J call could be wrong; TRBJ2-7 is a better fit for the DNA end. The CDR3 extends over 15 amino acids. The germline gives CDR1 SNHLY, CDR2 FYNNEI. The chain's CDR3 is CASSESRRALHEQYF. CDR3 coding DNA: TGTGCCAGCAGTGAATCCCGCAGGGCTCTCCACGAGCAGTACTTC.

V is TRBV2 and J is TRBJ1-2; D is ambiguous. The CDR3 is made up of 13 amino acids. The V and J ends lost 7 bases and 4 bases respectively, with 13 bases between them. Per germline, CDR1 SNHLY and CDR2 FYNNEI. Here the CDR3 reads CASIRGGFYGYTF. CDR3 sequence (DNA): TGTGCCAGCATACGGGGAGGATTCTATGGCTACACCTTC.

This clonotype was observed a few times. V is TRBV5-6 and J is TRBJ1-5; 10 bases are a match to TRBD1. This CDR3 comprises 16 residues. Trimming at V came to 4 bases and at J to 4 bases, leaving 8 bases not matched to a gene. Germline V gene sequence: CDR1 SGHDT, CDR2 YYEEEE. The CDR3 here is CASSRTGTGVNQPQHF. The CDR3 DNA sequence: TGTGCCAGCAGCCGGACCGGGACAGGGGTTAATCAGCCCCAGCATTTT.

Here the CDR3 reads CSGGEGAYEQYF. The DNA for the CDR3 is TGCAGTGGGGGAGAGGGGGCCTACGAGCAGTACTTC. The rearrangement uses TRBV20-1 and TRBJ2-4; D is possibly TRBD1 (6 bases). The DNA end lines up better with TRBJ2-7; the J call may be wrong. This CDR3 contains 12 residues. From germline, CDR1 is DFQATT and CDR2 SNEGSKA (reference sequence).

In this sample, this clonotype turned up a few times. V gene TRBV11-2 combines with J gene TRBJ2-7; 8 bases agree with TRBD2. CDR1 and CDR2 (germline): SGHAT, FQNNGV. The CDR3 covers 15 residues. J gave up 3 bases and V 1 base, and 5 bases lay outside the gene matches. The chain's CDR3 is CASSLVPGLGYEQYF. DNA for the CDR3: TGTGCCAGCAGCTTAGTCCCGGGACTAGGCTACGAGCAGTACTTC.

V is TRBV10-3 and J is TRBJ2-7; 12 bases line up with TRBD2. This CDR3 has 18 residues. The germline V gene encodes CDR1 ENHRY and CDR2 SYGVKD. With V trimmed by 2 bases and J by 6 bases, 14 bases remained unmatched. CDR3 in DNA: TGTGCCATCAGTGAGAGGGCTAGCGGGAGGGCCACCGTATCCGAGCAGTACTTC. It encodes CAISERASGRATVSEQYF.

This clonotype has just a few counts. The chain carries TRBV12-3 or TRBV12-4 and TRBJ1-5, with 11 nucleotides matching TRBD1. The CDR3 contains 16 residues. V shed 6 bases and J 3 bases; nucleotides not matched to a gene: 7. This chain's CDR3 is CASRETGQGANQPQHF. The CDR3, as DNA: TGTGCCAGCAGAGAAACCGGACAGGGGGCCAATCAGCCCCAGCATTTT.

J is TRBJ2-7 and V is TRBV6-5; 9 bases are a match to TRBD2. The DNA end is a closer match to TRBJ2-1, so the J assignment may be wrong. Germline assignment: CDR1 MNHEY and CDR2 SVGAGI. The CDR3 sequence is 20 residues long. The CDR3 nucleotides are TGTGCCAGCAGTTACCGGCATCCGACTAGCGACCGTTTGACTAGCGGTGAGCAGTTCTTC. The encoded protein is CASSYRHPTSDRLTSGEQFF.

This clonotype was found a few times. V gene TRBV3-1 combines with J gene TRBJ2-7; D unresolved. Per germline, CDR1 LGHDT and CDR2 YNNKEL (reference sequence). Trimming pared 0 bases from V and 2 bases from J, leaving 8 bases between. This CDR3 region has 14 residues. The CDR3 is CASSQENPPYEQYF. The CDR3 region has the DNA TGTGCCAGCAGCCAAGAGAACCCTCCCTACGAGCAGTACTTC.

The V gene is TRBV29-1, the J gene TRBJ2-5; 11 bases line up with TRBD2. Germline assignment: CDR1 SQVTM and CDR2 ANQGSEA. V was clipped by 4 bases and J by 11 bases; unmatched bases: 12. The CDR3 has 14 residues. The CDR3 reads CSVVVAGGSNEQYF. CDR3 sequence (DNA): TGCAGCGTTGTGGTAGCGGGAGGGTCGAATGAGCAGTACTTC.

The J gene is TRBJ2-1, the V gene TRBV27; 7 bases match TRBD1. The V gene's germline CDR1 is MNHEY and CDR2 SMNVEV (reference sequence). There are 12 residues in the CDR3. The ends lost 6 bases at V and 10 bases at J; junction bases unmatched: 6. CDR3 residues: CASRLQGYEQFF. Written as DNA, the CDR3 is TGTGCCAGCAGACTACAGGGGTACGAGCAGTTCTTC.

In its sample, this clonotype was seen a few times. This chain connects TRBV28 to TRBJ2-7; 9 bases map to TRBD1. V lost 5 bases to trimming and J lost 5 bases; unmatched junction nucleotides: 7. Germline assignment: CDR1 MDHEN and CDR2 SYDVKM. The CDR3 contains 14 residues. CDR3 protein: CASSLDRGWNEQYF. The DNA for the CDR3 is TGTGCCAGCAGTCTCGACAGGGGGTGGAACGAGCAGTACTTC.

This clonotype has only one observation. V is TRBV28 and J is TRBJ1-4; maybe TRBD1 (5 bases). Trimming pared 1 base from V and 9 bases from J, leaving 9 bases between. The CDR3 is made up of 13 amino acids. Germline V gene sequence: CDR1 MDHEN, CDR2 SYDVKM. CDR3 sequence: CASSLLQAKKLFF. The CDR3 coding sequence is TGTGCCAGCAGTTTATTACAGGCCAAAAAACTGTTTTTT.